This entry concerns a single TCR beta chain. These data belong to a study of cytomegalovirus exposure and HLA in healthy donors. Study background: From HLA-typed donors, an early data release held tens of millions of unique TCRs.

PCR involved 60 Vbeta and 13 Jbeta primers. Assay used: immunoSEQ multiplex PCR; TCRdb lists only in-frame clones, some missing. The sample holds around 140,000 clones, approximately 63% seen once. Trimming cost V 4 bases and J 7 bases, with 16 bases left between them. CDR3 length: 14 residues. Germline V gene lookup returns CDR1 PRHDT and CDR2 FYEKMQ (reference sequence). This rearrangement joins TRBV13 to TRBJ2-5; no reliable D call. The sample was PBMCs. This TCR derives from a woman aged 55-75 years in good health and CMV-seropositive. CDR3 region: CASSSDSIYGTQYF. CDR3 DNA: TGTGCCAGCAGCTCCGATAGTATCTACGGGACCCAGTACTTC.